This T cell receptor beta chain is from a study of blood T cell repertoires in COVID-19. Here immunoSEQ multiplex PCR was the method, and the copy in TCRdb shows in-frame clones only, minus some. The table has around 230,000 clones, 86% seen once; the top ten hold around 3.5%. This clone is a singleton in its sample. This receptor was obtained from a woman aged 40-49 years with acute COVID-19. The sequencing input was PBMCs or T cells enriched from blood (not recorded which).

The CDR3 is CASSQGQGPATNEKLFF. The CDR3 bases are TGCGCCAGCAGCCAAGGACAGGGGCCCGCAACTAATGAAAAACTGTTTTTT. The genes are TRBV4-1 and TRBJ1-4, with 8 bases aligning to TRBD1. The CDR3 is 17 residues long. The junction had 4 bases not matched to a gene; V was cut back by 1 base and J by 0 bases. Germline CDR1 MGHRA, CDR2 YSYEKL.